What follows are 29 T cell receptor beta chains derived from one specimen sequenced in a study of T cell changes during pregnancy in multiple sclerosis. Assay: immunoSEQ multiplex PCR; the TCRdb copy retains only in-frame clones and omits some. The sample comprises around 80,000 clones, roughly 92% of which are singletons, and around 2.3% rests with the top ten. This specimen was peripheral blood, taken before pregnancy. The source is a female donor with multiple sclerosis, enrolled in a pregnancy study.

J is TRBJ1-5 and V is TRBV6-6; D is undetermined. CDR3 length: 13 residues. Germline CDR1 and CDR2: MNHNY and SVGAGI (reference sequence). Trimming took 5 bases from V and 3 from J, leaving 8 bases between them. CDR3 bases: TGTGCCAGCAGTATGCAGTCCAATCAGCCCCAGCATTTT. Its translation is CASSMQSNQPQHF.

This chain connects TRBV7-9 to TRBJ1-1, with D uncertain. Trimming stripped 2 bases from V and 0 bases from J, with 4 bases between. CDR1 and CDR2 from the germline V gene are SEHNR and FQNEAQ (reference sequence). The CDR3 covers 13 residues. The CDR3 region is CASSLTVNTEAFF. For the CDR3, the DNA is TGTGCCAGCAGCTTAACTGTGAACACTGAAGCTTTCTTT.

The rearrangement joins TRBV6-6 to TRBJ1-5; D not resolved. CDR1 is MNHNY and CDR2 is SVGAGI in the germline V gene (reference sequence). The ends were cut back, 2 bases at V and 4 bases at J, with 12 bases in the middle. The CDR3 sequence is 15 residues long. In DNA, the CDR3 is TGTGCCAGCAGTTACCAGGCACACTCAAATCAGCCCCAGCATTTT. It codes for CASSYQAHSNQPQHF.

The table lists this clone with a count of one. The J gene is TRBJ2-5, the V gene TRBV5-1, with TRBD2 as a possible D gene (6 bases). The CDR3 is 15 amino acids. Germline loops: CDR1 SGHRS, CDR2 YFSETQ. The germline V and J ends were trimmed by 4 bases and 4 bases, with 17 bases remaining between them. CDR3 DNA: TGCGCCAGCAGCCATCGCATCGGGGGTGGAGAGACCCAGTACTTC. Amino acid sequence: CASSHRIGGGETQYF.

The chain has TRBV6-4 and TRBJ2-2, with D possibly matching TRBD1 (5 bases). Germline values: CDR1 MRHNA, CDR2 SNTAGT. The CDR3 length is 13 residues. Trimming took 6 bases from V and 4 from J, leaving 9 bases between them. For the CDR3, the DNA is TGTGCCAGCAGGCCTACAGGCACCGGGGAGCTGTTTTTT. This sequence encodes CASRPTGTGELFF.

This clone was observed once. The J gene is TRBJ1-1, the V gene TRBV12-5; D may be TRBD1 (5 bases). The ends were cut back, 0 bases at V and 5 bases at J, with 16 bases in the middle. This CDR3 has 16 amino acids. The V gene's germline CDR1 is LGHNT and CDR2 FRNRAP. CDR3 loop: CASGLVVRGWLTEAFF. For the CDR3, the DNA is TGTGCTAGTGGTTTGGTCGTTAGGGGTTGGTTAACTGAAGCTTTCTTT.

The chain links TRBV13 to TRBJ2-1, with 9 positions matching TRBD1. This CDR3 has 13 amino acids. Germline trimming cut 4 bases from V and 13 bases from J; bases unmatched to any gene: 8. Germline lookup yields CDR1 PRHDT and CDR2 FYEKMQ (reference sequence). The CDR3 DNA sequence: TGTGCCAGCAGCTATGACAGGGGGGAGGAACAGTTCTTC. Translating gives CASSYDRGEEQFF.

In regard to this clone: One junction end disagrees with the germline gene, perhaps due to a read error. The V and J genes are TRBV27 and TRBJ2-7; 8 nucleotides agree with TRBD1. The CDR3 totals 15 residues. Per the germline V gene, CDR1 is MNHEY and CDR2 is SMNVEV (reference sequence). The CDR3 coding sequence is TGTGCCAGCAGTCTATCAGGGGGCCTAACCTACGAGCAGTACTTC. It specifies CASSLSGGLTYEQYF.

The chain couples TRBV18 to TRBJ1-1; the D gene is possibly TRBD1 (5 bases). Per the germline V gene, CDR1 is KGHSH and CDR2 is LQKENI. Trimming pared 2 bases from V and 2 bases from J, leaving 9 bases between. CDR3 length equals 14 residues. The CDR3 is CASSPTGRNTEAFF. CDR3 sequence (DNA): TGTGCCAGCTCACCAACAGGCCGAAACACTGAAGCTTTCTTT.

This clone has a single count. The CDR3 sequence is CASSVGIPGGGADTQYF. The CDR3, as DNA: TGTGCCAGCAGCGTAGGAATCCCCGGGGGAGGCGCAGATACGCAGTATTTT. V usage is TRBV9 and J usage is TRBJ2-3; D possibly corresponds to TRBD2 (6 bases). Trimming shortened V by 0 bases and J by 4 bases, and 18 bases separated the two germline ends. The CDR3 runs to 17 residues. The germline V gene has CDR1 SGDLS and CDR2 YYNGEE.

The chain combines TRBV6-4 with TRBJ2-1, with D possibly matching TRBD2 (6 bases). V was shortened by 4 bases and J by 3 bases, with 13 bases between the two germline ends. This CDR3 has 15 amino acids. The germline V gene has CDR1 MRHNA and CDR2 SNTAGT. CDR3 loop: CASSVSPSDYNEQFF. In DNA, the CDR3 is TGTGCCAGCAGTGTGAGCCCTAGCGACTACAATGAGCAGTTCTTC.

The V and J genes are TRBV29-1 and TRBJ2-1; no clear D. V lost 3 bases and J 4 bases, leaving 7 bases between the germline ends. The CDR3 runs to 12 residues. Germline lookup yields CDR1 SQVTM and CDR2 ANQGSEA. The CDR3 DNA reads as TGCAGCGTTGACTCAGCGTACAATGAGCAGTTCTTC. Its translation is CSVDSAYNEQFF.

The CDR3 here is CASNLAGRHNEQFF. In DNA form, the CDR3 reads TGTGCCAGCAACCTAGCGGGACGCCACAATGAGCAGTTCTTC. The chain joins TRBV27 to TRBJ2-1; the match to TRBD2 covers 9 bases. V shed 7 bases, J shed 5 bases, and the junction held 6 bases outside the gene matches. Germline values: CDR1 MNHEY, CDR2 SMNVEV (reference sequence). The CDR3 has 14 amino acids.

The CDR3 spells CAWSVFGYTEAFF. The CDR3, as DNA: TGTGCCTGGAGTGTATTCGGGTACACTGAAGCTTTCTTT. This chain connects TRBV30 to TRBJ1-1; no clear D gene. Germline V gives CDR1 GTSNPN, CDR2 SVGIG (reference sequence). The V and J ends lost 0 bases and 3 bases respectively, with 8 bases between them. CDR3 size: 13 residues.

This clone was counted many times. The V and J genes are TRBV6-5 and TRBJ2-5; the D gene is possibly TRBD1 (5 bases). The germline V gene encodes CDR1 MNHEY and CDR2 SVGAGI. The length of the CDR3 is 15 residues. V dropped 2 bases and J dropped 0 bases, with 10 bases sitting between them. The CDR3 sequence: CASSYGTGYQETQYF. In DNA form, the CDR3 reads TGTGCCAGCAGTTACGGCACAGGCTACCAAGAGACCCAGTACTTC.

The J gene is TRBJ1-2, the V gene TRBV19; the D is unclear. V lost 10 bases and J lost 3, with 12 bases in between. The CDR3 sequence is 12 residues long. CDR1 is LNHDA and CDR2 is SQIVND in the germline V gene (reference sequence). For the CDR3, the DNA is TGTGCCACCCAGGAATTGGACTATGGCTACACCTTC. It encodes CATQELDYGYTF.

The CDR3 sequence: CASSSKRQDINTEAFF. The CDR3 DNA reads as TGTGCCAGCAGCTCGAAGAGACAGGACATTAACACTGAAGCTTTCTTT. V gene TRBV5-5 combines with J gene TRBJ1-1; D is possibly TRBD1 (6 bases). From germline, CDR1 is SGHKS and CDR2 YYEKEE (reference sequence). Trimming pared 3 bases from V and 2 bases from J, leaving 17 bases between. The CDR3 runs to 16 residues.

V and J are TRBV7-9 and TRBJ2-2, with TRBD2 identical over 9 bases. Looked up from germline, CDR1 is SEHNR and CDR2 is FQNEAQ (reference sequence). This CDR3 is built from 16 residues. J gave up 4 bases and V 5 bases, and 8 bases lay outside the gene matches. The CDR3 DNA sequence: TGTGCCAGCAGCCCAGGGCCTAGCGGGACCACCGGGGAGCTGTTTTTT. Translated: CASSPGPSGTTGELFF.

This chain joins TRBV5-1 and TRBJ2-7; D unresolved. Germline CDR1 SGHRS, CDR2 YFSETQ. The CDR3 totals 14 residues. Trimming shortened V by 0 bases and J by 1 base, and 8 bases separated the two germline ends. Here the CDR3 reads CASSLARNSYEQYF. The DNA of the CDR3 is TGCGCCAGCAGCTTGGCCAGGAATTCCTACGAGCAGTACTTC.

V and J are TRBV29-1 and TRBJ2-1; 7 bases agree with TRBD2. The CDR3 is made up of 14 amino acids. Per germline, CDR1 SQVTM and CDR2 ANQGSEA. J lost 0 bases, V lost 6 bases, and 5 bases had no gene match. The CDR3 sequence is CSVLATSSYNEQFF. Written as DNA, the CDR3 is TGCAGCGTACTAGCGACCAGCTCCTACAATGAGCAGTTCTTC.

The chain links TRBV7-9 to TRBJ2-5; TRBD2 is a possible D gene (5 bases). The germline CDR1 and CDR2 sequences are SEHNR and FQNEAQ (reference sequence). The CDR3 runs to 13 residues. V dropped 4 bases and J dropped 4 bases, with 10 bases sitting between them. The CDR3 region is CASSSPAGETQYF. CDR3 in DNA: TGTGCCAGCAGCTCCCCGGCGGGAGAGACCCAGTACTTC.

V usage is TRBV15 and J usage is TRBJ1-3; D ambiguous. Trimming pared 1 base from V and 3 bases from J, leaving 7 bases between. The CDR3 is made up of 14 amino acids. The germline CDR1 and CDR2 sequences are LNHNV and YYDKDF (reference sequence). Here the CDR3 DNA reads TGTGCCACCAGCAGAGGGGGAGTTGGAAACACCATATATTTT. Translated: CATSRGGVGNTIYF.

This clone turned up a few times. J is TRBJ1-1 and V is TRBV29-1; D ambiguous. Trimming took 4 bases from V and 5 from J, leaving 11 bases between them. CDR3 length: 12 residues. Looked up from germline, CDR1 is SQVTM and CDR2 is ANQGSEA. The chain's CDR3 is CSVGGLPTEAFF. In DNA, the CDR3 is TGCAGCGTTGGCGGGCTCCCTACTGAAGCTTTCTTT. The whole variable domain, remainder taken from reference TRBV29-1 and TRBJ1-1, is SAVISQKPSRDICQRGTSLTIQCQVDSQVTMMFWYRQQPGQSLTLIATANQGSEATYESGFVIDKFPISRPNLTFSTLTVSNMSPEDSSIYLCSVGGLPTEAFFGQGTRLTVV.

The chain has TRBV7-2 and TRBJ2-1, with 10 bases lining up with TRBD2. The CDR3 spans 19 residues. Trimming cost V 5 bases and J 3 bases; bases outside gene matches: 16. CDR1 is SGHTA and CDR2 is FQGNSA in the germline V gene. The CDR3 protein is CASSTRGLAEGGDYNEQFF. DNA for the CDR3: TGTGCCAGCAGCACGAGAGGACTAGCGGAGGGAGGGGACTACAATGAGCAGTTCTTC.

The genes are TRBV5-1 and TRBJ2-7, with TRBD2 matching 12 bases. In germline, CDR1 is SGHRS, CDR2 YFSETQ. The V gene end was trimmed by 4 bases and the J gene end by 3 bases; junction bases not matched to a gene: 8. The CDR3 is 16 amino acids. CDR3 nucleotide sequence: TGCGCCAGCAGCCCGAGACTAGCGGGAGAAGTCTACGAGCAGTACTTC. Translating gives CASSPRLAGEVYEQYF.

The gene calls are TRBV4-2 and TRBJ1-6, with 8 nucleotides matching TRBD1. Germline loops: CDR1 LGHNA, CDR2 YNFKEQ. The CDR3 has 16 amino acids. The ends lost 0 bases at V and 3 bases at J; junction bases unmatched: 1. The CDR3 DNA sequence: TGTGCCAGCAGCCAAGATACAGGGGGCTATAATTCACCCCTCCACTTT. Translation gives CASSQDTGGYNSPLHF.

This clone was detected a few times. This rearrangement joins TRBV2 to TRBJ1-4; D call uncertain. V lost 0 bases to trimming and J lost 11 bases, with 4 bases between them. The CDR3 loop spans 11 amino acids. Germline V CDR1 and CDR2: SNHLY, FYNNEI. CDR3 sequence reads: CASSEARKLFF. In nucleotides, the CDR3 is TGTGCCAGCAGTGAAGCCCGGAAACTGTTTTTT.

J is TRBJ2-2 and V is TRBV27; possible D gene TRBD1, 6 bases. Germline lookup yields CDR1 MNHEY and CDR2 SMNVEV (reference sequence). V was clipped by 6 bases and J by 9 bases, with 17 bases between them. The CDR3 covers 14 residues. CDR3 nucleotide sequence: TGTGCCAGCAGCTCCAACCTCGGGACAAGGGAGCTGTTTTTT. Residues: CASSSNLGTRELFF.

As DNA, the CDR3 is TGTGCCAGCAGCCTCCTTGGTGGGGGCACCCAGTACTTC. Its translation: CASSLLGGGTQYF. The chain has TRBV25-1 and TRBJ2-5; maybe TRBD1 (6 bases). Between the trimmed V and J ends, which lost 6 bases and 8 bases, there was a span of 16 bases. Germline V lookup: CDR1 MGHDK, CDR2 SYGVNS. The CDR3 contains 13 residues.